The rows below give T cell receptor beta chains drawn from one sample of a study of blood T cell repertoires in COVID-19. TCRdb's copy holds only in-frame clones and misses some; the assay was immunoSEQ multiplex PCR. The data show fewer than 250,000 clones, with roughly nine tenths seen just once and roughly 1.7% held by the top ten. Sample: peripheral blood. Receptors were obtained from a man between 70 and 80 years old with acute or convalescent COVID-19. Both conserved end residues are part of each CDR3. Fields, in order: V gene, clone size, J gene, D gene, CDR3 length, CDR3 DNA, CDR3 protein. The D gene is left open where the match is weak. Only part of the rows carry a size: once, few, many, or a class if the clone is expanded.

>TRBV4-1|.|TRBJ2-7|TRBD1|15
TGCGCCAGCAGCCAATCCTGGGACAGGGCTTACGAGCAGTACTTC
CASSQSWDRAYEQYF
>TRBV19|.|TRBJ2-3|TRBD2|15
TGTGCCAGTAGTTCCCGGACTAGCGGGAGGTTTGCGCAGTATTTT
CASSSRTSGRFAQYF
>TRBV6-5|.|TRBJ2-7|.|16
TGTGCCAGCAGTTACCTTTCAGGGGAATCCTCCTACGAGCAGTACTTC
CASSYLSGESSYEQYF
>TRBV2|.|TRBJ2-7|TRBD1|13
TGTGCCAGCAGTCGCACAGGGGGTTACGAGCAGTACTTC
CASSRTGGYEQYF
>TRBV6-1|.|TRBJ1-1|.|15
TGTGCCAGCAGTGAACACCTGAACTTGAACACTGAAGCTTTCTTT
CASSEHLNLNTEAFF
>TRBV7-9|many|TRBJ1-1|.|12
TGTGCCAGCAGCTCCAGATCCTGGAGAGCTTTCTTT
CASSSRSWRAFF
>TRBV7-2|.|TRBJ2-7|TRBD2|14
TGTGCCAGCGCCCCGGGACTAGCGGGAGTCGAGCAGTACTTC
CASAPGLAGVEQYF
>TRBV2|.|TRBJ1-5|TRBD1|12
TGTGCCAGCGGGACAGAGTATCAGCCCCAGCATTTT
CASGTEYQPQHF
>TRBV7-2|.|TRBJ2-1|TRBD1|15
TGTGCCAGCAGATCCGACAGGGGCTCCTACAATGAGCAGTTCTTC
CASRSDRGSYNEQFF
>TRBV5-1|.|TRBJ2-5|TRBD1|13
TGCGCCAGCAGCAGGGACAGCCAAGAGACCCAGTACTTC
CASSRDSQETQYF
>TRBV28|.|TRBJ1-2|TRBD1|12
TGTGCCAGCATTACGACAGGGAGTGGCTACACCTTC
CASITTGSGYTF
>TRBV6-2/TRBV6-3|.|TRBJ2-7|.|16
TGTGCCAGCAGTTCCGGAGGGGCAGGGAGAAAATGGGAGCAGTACTTC
CASSSGGAGRKWEQYF
>TRBV28|.|TRBJ2-1|.|13
TGTGCCAGCAGACGGACAAGGGGGACCCGGCAGTTCTTC
CASRRTRGTRQFF
>TRBV4-3|.|TRBJ2-2|TRBD1|18
TGCGCCAGCAGCCAAGGTTCTAGGGGGACAGCGAACACCGGGGAGCTGTTTTTT
CASSQGSRGTANTGELFF
>TRBV18|.|TRBJ1-4|.|15
TGTGCCAGCTCACCATCGTACAGGGAGGGTGAAAAACTGTTTTTT
CASSPSYREGEKLFF
>TRBV30|.|TRBJ1-2|.|12
TGTGCCTGGAGTGTAGACACCTATGGCTACACCTTC
CAWSVDTYGYTF
>TRBV28|.|TRBJ1-3|.|16
TGTGCCAGCAGTTTACAGACAGGTACCTCTGGAAACACCATATATTTT
CASSLQTGTSGNTIYF
>TRBV2|.|TRBJ1-5|TRBD1|14
TGTGCCAGCAGTGGACAGGGGTTACGACAGCCCCAGCATTTT
CASSGQGLRQPQHF
>TRBV6-2/TRBV6-3|.|TRBJ2-5|TRBD1|15
TGTGCCAGCAGCGCCGGGACAGGGCGCCAAGAGACCCAGTACTTC
CASSAGTGRQETQYF
>TRBV7-9|.|TRBJ2-5|TRBD2|15
TGTGCCAGCAGCTCACCGGGAGGATCAAAGGAGACCCAGTACTTC
CASSSPGGSKETQYF
>TRBV2|.|TRBJ2-2|.|15
TGTGCCAGCAGGGGAACCGGGACAACAACCGGGGAGCTGTTTTTT
CASRGTGTTTGELFF
>TRBV7-2|.|TRBJ2-6|TRBD1|15
TGTGCCAGCAGCTTAACAGGGGTTGGGGCCAACGTCCTGACTTTC
CASSLTGVGANVLTF
>TRBV19|.|TRBJ2-4|.|17
TGTGCCAGTAGTATCTTCCAGGGAGGTTCGGCCAAAAACATTCAGTACTTC
CASSIFQGGSAKNIQYF
>TRBV7-2|.|TRBJ2-2|.|15
TGTGCCAGCAGCCGGAAGGTTGCGGGGATCGGGGAGCTGTTTTTT
CASSRKVAGIGELFF
>TRBV28|.|TRBJ2-5|TRBD2|18
TGTGCCAGCAGCCCCCGGGGTAGCGGGAGGGCCATACGAGAGACCCAGTACTTC
CASSPRGSGRAIRETQYF
>TRBV7-3|few|TRBJ2-1|.|18
TGTGCCAGCAGCCCTACCGGAGCTAGTTCTGGCAGCCTCGGTGAGCAGTTCTTC
CASSPTGASSGSLGEQFF
>TRBV28|.|TRBJ2-1|.|15
TGTGCCAGCAGTCATAAGAAGAGCTCCTACAATGAGCAGTTCTTC
CASSHKKSSYNEQFF
>TRBV3-1/TRBV3-2|.|TRBJ1-3|.|15
TGTGCCAGCAGTCCCCCTCGGTACTCTGGAAACACCATATATTTT
CASSPPRYSGNTIYF
>TRBV7-9|few|TRBJ2-7|TRBD2|15
TGTGCCAGCAGCTTATTGGGTAGCGGGAGACACGAGCAGTACTTC
CASSLLGSGRHEQYF
>TRBV7-9|.|TRBJ1-1|.|17
TGTGCCAGCAGCAAGCAGAGGGACTCCCTAGGGGACACTGAAGCTTTCTTT
CASSKQRDSLGDTEAFF
>TRBV10-3|.|TRBJ1-5|TRBD1|15
TGTGCCACCTCGGACAGGGGAGGAGGCAATCAGCCCCAGCATTTT
CATSDRGGGNQPQHF
>TRBV19|.|TRBJ1-4|.|14
TGTGCCAGTAGTAGTAGGGGCGCTTGGGAAAAACTGTTTTTT
CASSSRGAWEKLFF
>TRBV7-3|few|TRBJ2-1|TRBD2|15
TGTGCCAGCAGCCTTTTTAGCGGGAGATACAATGAGCAGTTCTTC
CASSLFSGRYNEQFF
>TRBV7-8|.|TRBJ2-1|TRBD2|16
TGTGCCAGCCAACCTTTCCGGGACTACCGCAACAATAAGCAGTTCTTC
CASQPFRDYRNNKQFF
>TRBV9|once|TRBJ2-2|TRBD2|17
TGTGCCAGCAGCGAGCTAGCGGGAGGTTCGCGCACCGGGGAGCTGTTTTTT
CASSELAGGSRTGELFF
>TRBV6-5|.|TRBJ2-7|TRBD1|13
TGTGCCAGCAGTTACGGACAGGTATACGAGCAGTACTTC
CASSYGQVYEQYF
>TRBV29-1|.|TRBJ1-2|.|14
TGCAGCGTGATAGGGGGTTACAATCTATCTGGCTACACCTTC
CSVIGGYNLSGYTF
>TRBV27|.|TRBJ1-1|TRBD1|18
TGTGCCAGCAGTTTATCCCCCGCGGCAGGGGGCCCGAACACTGAAGCTTTCTTT
CASSLSPAAGGPNTEAFF
>TRBV19|.|TRBJ2-1|TRBD1|15
TGTGCCAGTAGTTCTGGACAGGGCTCCTACAATGAGCAGTTCTTC
CASSSGQGSYNEQFF
>TRBV28|.|TRBJ2-1|TRBD1|17
TGTGCCAGCAGTCCCACGTTCGGGACAGGGTCCTACAATGAGCAGTTCTTC
CASSPTFGTGSYNEQFF
>TRBV28|.|TRBJ1-2|.|13
TGTGCCAGCACCCTCATCGAGGGCTATGGCTACACCTTC
CASTLIEGYGYTF
>TRBV10-3|.|TRBJ1-1|TRBD1|16
TGTGCCATCAGTGGCGGGACAGGGGGCATGAACACTGAAGCTTTCTTT
CAISGGTGGMNTEAFF
>TRBV2|.|TRBJ2-1|.|13
TGTGCCAGCACACCTTCGGGGGTATATGAGCAGTTCTTC
CASTPSGVYEQFF
>TRBV15|.|TRBJ2-7|TRBD1|15
TGTGCCACCAGCAGCCCGGACAGGGGGTCATACGAGCAGTACTTC
CATSSPDRGSYEQYF
>TRBV20-1|.|TRBJ1-6|.|13
TGCAGTGCTAGTAGCGGGGAAAATTCACCCCTCCACTTT
CSASSGENSPLHF
>TRBV5-1|.|TRBJ1-6|.|16
TGCGCCAGCAGCTTCACCTTGAGCTCCTATAATTCACCCCTCCACTTT
CASSFTLSSYNSPLHF
>TRBV18|once|TRBJ2-3|TRBD1|15
TGTGCCAGCTCACCAACTCTACAGGGGAAGGATACGCAGTATTTT
CASSPTLQGKDTQYF
>TRBV6-2/TRBV6-3|.|TRBJ2-4|TRBD1|17
TGTGCCAGCAGCCCTGGACAGGGGTTTCTAGCCAAAAACATTCAGTACTTC
CASSPGQGFLAKNIQYF
>TRBV3-1/TRBV3-2|once|TRBJ2-7|.|16
TGTGCCAGCAGCCAAGAAGGCCCAGCGGGCAGAAACGAGCAGTACTTC
CASSQEGPAGRNEQYF
>TRBV7-8|.|TRBJ2-7|TRBD2|18
TGTGCCAGCAGTCACCACGGGGTGGGCGGCGGGAGGCCCTACGAGCAGTACTTC
CASSHHGVGGGRPYEQYF
>TRBV13|.|TRBJ2-2|TRBD2|18
TGTGCCAGCAGCCTACCTAGCGGGGACATCGCGAACACCGGGGAGCTGTTTTTT
CASSLPSGDIANTGELFF
>TRBV6-5|.|TRBJ2-7|TRBD1|14
TGTGCCAGCAGTCCGGGGACAGGGGGTAGAGAGCAGTACTTC
CASSPGTGGREQYF
>TRBV28|few|TRBJ2-7|.|14
TGTGCCAGCAGTTTAAGCCTCCTAGCCTACGAGCAGTACTTC
CASSLSLLAYEQYF
>TRBV3-1/TRBV3-2|.|TRBJ2-2|.|16
TGTGCCAGCAGCCAAGCGGGGATCAGAAACACCGGGGAGCTGTTTTTT
CASSQAGIRNTGELFF
>TRBV27|.|TRBJ2-2|.|16
TGTGCCAGCAGTTCCCAACTAGTCAGGGGACCCGGGGAGCTGTTTTTT
CASSSQLVRGPGELFF
>TRBV7-8|.|TRBJ1-2|TRBD1|14
TGTGCCAGCAGCTTAGAAAGGGGGCTTTTGGGCTACACCTTC
CASSLERGLLGYTF
>TRBV15|.|TRBJ1-5|.|14
TGTGCCACCAGCAGGATACAGGGAAATCAGCCCCAGCATTTT
CATSRIQGNQPQHF